This paragraph covers one TCR beta chain sequence. No antigen is known for it. The method was immunoSEQ multiplex PCR; TCRdb's version includes in-frame clones alone and lacks a portion of them. The sample consists of roughly 310,000 clones, roughly 88% of them appearing once. These data come from a study of cytomegalovirus exposure and HLA in healthy donors. Turning to the study itself: The roughly 130 validation repertoires used the same platform as the 666 first-cohort repertoires, a later analysis reported.

The CDR3 runs to 13 residues. Trimming at V came to 7 bases and at J to 3 bases, leaving 4 bases not matched to a gene. Germline V gene lookup returns CDR1 MNHEY and CDR2 SMNVEV (reference sequence). Study-wide points: The TCR clusters that emerged in the first cohort tended, a later analysis found, to co-occur in the approximately 130 validation repertoires. Most TCR sequences were rare, but some public TCRs occurred in many donors.

Material for sequencing was PBMCs. This chain links TRBV27 with TRBJ1-2; 8 nucleotides line up with TRBD1. The clonotype originates from a man aged 25 to 45 in good health and CMV-seronegative. The CDR3 is CASMTGDYYGYTF. The CDR3 coding sequence is TGTGCCAGCATGACAGGGGATTACTATGGCTACACCTTC.